This T cell receptor (beta chain) was sequenced during a study of T cell repertoires in cytomegalovirus infection. Study-level information: Matching HLA type and CMV infection were both indicated by public TCR beta signatures.

This clonotype has more than one count but fewer than ten. The antigen is unknown. Each CDR3 protein is one row after TCRdb ran MiXCR on the reads. The sample shows approximately 910,000 distinct CDR3 sequences, around a third of them seen only once. The CDR3 consists of 14 residues. Trimming removed 6 bases at V and 4 bases at J, with 15 bases between. Sequenced material: cultured CD8+ T cells from PBMCs, taken from culture after CMV antigen stimulation. This chain links TRBV12-3 or TRBV12-4 with TRBJ1-1, with D unclear. This receptor was obtained from a human donor in good health (CMV status not recorded). Some clones in this sample may be carry-over from other donors' samples. CDR3 amino acids: CASSPPGWGTEAFF. The CDR3 region has the DNA TGTGCCAGCAGCCCACCGGGGTGGGGCACTGAAGCTTTCTTT.